The entry below describes one T cell receptor beta chain. Other DNA variants within this sample encode the same CDR3. The CDR3 sequence is 11 residues long. CDR1 and CDR2 (germline): SGHTA, FQGNSA. V shed 5 bases and J shed 6 bases, with 6 bases lying between them. The data originate from a study of shared clonotypes between healthy human individuals. Authors' processing steps: Junction-only immunoSEQ data arrived without quality scores, meaning filtering differed. Sequencing used immunoSEQ multiplex PCR; TCRdb keeps in-frame clones, though not all of them. V and J calls and clone size follow that table, whereas D and trimming were derived from the DNA. The sample shows millions of clones, 90% to 95% of them seen only once.

The origin of this receptor is a man aged 18-30 years in good health. J is TRBJ2-3 and V is TRBV7-2; D gene unclear. The sequencing sample was made of naive CD4+ T cells sorted from blood. Described subset: CD45RA+ positively selected. This CDR3 reads CASSPRDTQYF. CDR3 coding DNA: TGTGCCAGCAGCCCCAGGGATACGCAGTATTTT.